Following are 29 T cell receptor beta chains from one sample sequenced in a study of PD-1 blockade in mismatch repair-deficient tumors. The repertoire was sequenced with immunoSEQ multiplex PCR; TCRdb's copy has only in-frame clones and lacks some. The data contain some 84,000 clones, more than 65% of them seen just once; the ten biggest clones take up just over 2.5%. This sample comprised peripheral blood, obtained 12 weeks after starting pembrolizumab. These receptors all come from an adult with mismatch repair-deficient cancer.

This chain joins TRBV5-4 and TRBJ1-1; D is possibly TRBD1 (5 bases). The CDR3 runs 15 residues. The germline CDR1 and CDR2 sequences are SGHNT and YYREEE (reference sequence). V was trimmed by 5 bases and J by 1 base, leaving 15 bases between them. The CDR3 is CASRPGILENTEAFF. As DNA, the CDR3 is TGTGCCAGCAGACCAGGGATCCTTGAGAACACTGAAGCTTTCTTT.

The chain recombines TRBV27 with TRBJ1-1; D is unresolved. The length of the CDR3 is 17 residues. Trimming shortened V by 0 bases and J by 4 bases, and 18 bases separated the two germline ends. Germline V gene sequence: CDR1 MNHEY, CDR2 SMNVEV (reference sequence). CDR3: CASSLSGWGDYSTEAFF. The CDR3 region has the DNA TGTGCCAGCAGTTTATCGGGTTGGGGAGATTATAGCACTGAAGCTTTCTTT.

This rearrangement joins TRBV7-2 to TRBJ1-2; D unresolved. Germline values: CDR1 SGHTA, CDR2 FQGNSA. Trimming took off 8 bases at V and 8 bases at J, with 12 bases between the two ends. CDR3 length: 11 residues. DNA of the CDR3: TGTGCCAGCGTCTTGTTCGAGGGCTACACCTTC. It is translated as CASVLFEGYTF.

The V gene is TRBV7-8, the J gene TRBJ1-1; D not resolved. Germline loops: CDR1 SGHVS, CDR2 FQNEAQ. V was trimmed by 5 bases and J by 6 bases, leaving 10 bases between them. The CDR3 loop spans 12 amino acids. CDR3 nucleotides: TGTGCCAGCAGCCCTGGTGGGCCTGAAGCTTTCTTT. Translation gives CASSPGGPEAFF.

The genes are TRBV7-8 and TRBJ2-3; no definite D call. Trimming removed 5 bases from V and 4 bases from J, with 7 bases in between. Looked up from germline, CDR1 is SGHVS and CDR2 is FQNEAQ. The CDR3 length is 12 residues. CDR3 sequence (DNA): TGTGCCAGCAGCCGTTCCGCAGATACGCAGTATTTT. Amino acids: CASSRSADTQYF.

This rearrangement joins TRBV7-9 to TRBJ2-1; 13 nucleotides line up with TRBD2. V was clipped by 5 bases and J by 2 bases; unmatched bases: 3. The CDR3 is 16 amino acids. Per the germline V gene, CDR1 is SEHNR and CDR2 is FQNEAQ (reference sequence). The CDR3 nucleotides read TGTGCCAGCAGCCCGGGACTAGCGGGGACCTACAATGAGCAGTTCTTC. It specifies CASSPGLAGTYNEQFF.

The rearrangement uses TRBV30 and TRBJ2-1, with 15 positions matching TRBD2. Germline CDR1 GTSNPN, CDR2 SVGIG (reference sequence). The CDR3 totals 18 residues. V was pared by 4 bases and J by 0 bases, with 7 bases of the junction left unmatched. The CDR3 region is CAWMGLAGGPSSYNEQFF. The CDR3 nucleotides are TGTGCCTGGATGGGACTAGCGGGAGGCCCGAGCTCCTACAATGAGCAGTTCTTC.

This clone has only one observation. This rearrangement joins TRBV29-1 to TRBJ2-2, with D maybe TRBD1 (6 bases). With 7 bases removed from V and 5 bases from J, the gap between germline ends came to 14 bases. Looked up from germline, CDR1 is SQVTM and CDR2 is ANQGSEA. The length of the CDR3 is 13 residues. The CDR3 region is CSGDTTGTGELFF. CDR3 DNA: TGCAGCGGGGATACAACAGGGACCGGGGAGCTGTTTTTT.

The genes are TRBV9 and TRBJ1-2, with D perhaps matching TRBD1 (5 bases). In germline, CDR1 is SGDLS, CDR2 YYNGEE. This CDR3 has 15 amino acids. The ends were cut back, 3 bases at V and 6 bases at J, with 18 bases in the middle. The CDR3 sequence: CASSDRSGTVDGYTF. DNA for the CDR3: TGTGCCAGCAGCGACCGATCCGGGACGGTTGATGGCTACACCTTC.

This clone was counted a few times. The chain uses TRBV19 and TRBJ1-5; D is possibly TRBD1 (5 bases). Germline loops: CDR1 LNHDA, CDR2 SQIVND (reference sequence). Trimming shortened V by 3 bases and J by 2 bases, and 14 bases separated the two germline ends. The CDR3 loop spans 16 amino acids. CDR3 loop: CASSILEGRRNQPQHF. CDR3 bases: TGTGCCAGTAGTATCCTAGAGGGGCGACGCAATCAGCCCCAGCATTTT.

The V and J genes are TRBV25-1 and TRBJ2-7; perhaps TRBD1 as D (5 bases). The CDR3 has 13 amino acids. Germline values: CDR1 MGHDK, CDR2 SYGVNS. V was clipped by 4 bases and J by 6 bases, with 13 bases between them. The chain's CDR3 is CASSVSRDGEQYF. In DNA form, the CDR3 reads TGTGCCAGCAGTGTTTCCAGGGATGGCGAGCAGTACTTC.

The genes are TRBV11-3 and TRBJ2-3; TRBD1 is a possible D gene (5 bases). CDR1 SGHNT and CDR2 YENEEA come from the germline V gene. The length of the CDR3 is 13 residues. V shed 6 bases and J shed 2 bases, with 9 bases lying between them. Here the CDR3 DNA reads TGTGCCAGCAGAGAGGACAACACAGATACGCAGTATTTT. Translation gives CASREDNTDTQYF.

CDR3: CASSLDLAVSSYEQYF. The CDR3 nucleotides are TGTGCCAGCAGCTTGGATCTAGCGGTTAGCTCCTACGAGCAGTACTTC. The chain employs TRBV5-4 and TRBJ2-7, with TRBD2 matching 7 bases. In germline, CDR1 is SGHNT, CDR2 YYREEE (reference sequence). The trim removed 0 bases at V and 0 bases at J, leaving 6 bases unmatched. CDR3 length equals 16 residues.

The chain has TRBV4-1 and TRBJ1-1, with 9 bases that match TRBD1. The V gene's germline CDR1 is MGHRA and CDR2 YSYEKL. Unmatched junction bases numbered 13, after V lost 3 bases and J lost 11 bases. The CDR3 runs 15 residues. Here the CDR3 DNA reads TGCGCCAGCAGCCAGGACCCGGGACAGGGCAACCGGGCTTTCTTT. As protein: CASSQDPGQGNRAFF.

About this clone itself: The same CDR3 also results from other DNA sequences found in this sample. V gene TRBV7-9 combines with J gene TRBJ2-5; 8 positions match TRBD2. CDR3 length equals 15 residues. Germline values: CDR1 SEHNR, CDR2 FQNEAQ (reference sequence). J gave up 2 bases and V 1 base, and 3 bases lay outside the gene matches. This CDR3 is CASSLGTSGQETQYF. The DNA of the CDR3 is TGTGCCAGCAGCTTAGGAACTAGCGGACAAGAGACCCAGTACTTC.

The CDR3: CASSLSGGYEQFF. The CDR3 nucleotides read TGTGCCAGCAGCTTAAGCGGAGGCTATGAGCAGTTCTTC. The V gene is TRBV7-9, the J gene TRBJ2-1; possible D gene TRBD2, 5 bases. Trimming took 2 bases from V and 8 from J, leaving 10 bases between them. This CDR3 region has 13 residues. The V gene's germline CDR1 is SEHNR and CDR2 FQNEAQ (reference sequence).

This clone was seen a few times. V is TRBV5-6 and J is TRBJ2-7; tentative D call: TRBD1 (6 bases). The V gene lost 3 bases and the J gene lost 6 bases, with 13 bases spanning the gap. Germline V gene sequence: CDR1 SGHDT, CDR2 YYEEEE. This CDR3 comprises 13 residues. The CDR3 here is CASSSNRVGEQYF. CDR3 bases: TGTGCCAGCAGCTCAAACAGGGTCGGCGAGCAGTACTTC.

V usage is TRBV11-1 and J usage is TRBJ2-2; 7 bases map to TRBD2. The CDR3 extends over 13 amino acids. The germline gives CDR1 SGHAT, CDR2 FQDESV (reference sequence). The junction had 3 bases not matched to a gene; V was cut back by 5 bases and J by 6 bases. The CDR3 here is CASSPTSAGELFF. CDR3 DNA: TGTGCCAGCAGCCCTACTAGCGCCGGGGAGCTGTTTTTT.

The chain links TRBV27 to TRBJ2-6; D gene uncertain. Germline V CDR1 and CDR2: MNHEY, SMNVEV (reference sequence). Trimming shortened V by 2 bases and J by 4 bases, and 12 bases separated the two germline ends. The CDR3 has 16 amino acids. CDR3 DNA sequence: TGTGCCAGCAGTTTAAGTCAGTACTCGGGGGCCAACGTCCTGACTTTC. Encoded protein: CASSLSQYSGANVLTF.

V usage is TRBV7-2 and J usage is TRBJ1-1; D is possibly TRBD1 (5 bases). CDR1 SGHTA and CDR2 FQGNSA come from the germline V gene. V was pared by 0 bases and J by 6 bases, with 5 bases between. The CDR3 is made up of 12 amino acids. The DNA of the CDR3 is TGTGCCAGCAGCTTAGCGACAGCTGAAGCTTTCTTT. Its translation: CASSLATAEAFF.

This rearrangement joins TRBV19 to TRBJ1-5; 9 positions match TRBD1. The CDR3 covers 16 residues. Germline V CDR1 and CDR2: LNHDA, SQIVND (reference sequence). The J segment lost 5 bases and the V segment lost 3 bases, leaving 8 bases of the junction unmatched. The CDR3 protein is CASSIFGTGSDQPQHF. DNA of the CDR3: TGTGCCAGTAGTATCTTCGGGACAGGGTCGGATCAGCCCCAGCATTTT.

The V call is TRBV10-3, the J call TRBJ1-5; 7 nucleotides align to TRBD1. The length of the CDR3 is 13 residues. The V and J ends lost 6 bases and 7 bases, in that order; junction bases with no gene match: 6. Germline V gene sequence: CDR1 ENHRY, CDR2 SYGVKD. DNA of the CDR3: TGTGCCATCAGGGGACAGCACGAGCAGCCCCAGCATTTT. Translating it yields CAIRGQHEQPQHF.

This chain links TRBV2 with TRBJ1-2; 9 bases match TRBD1. Germline values: CDR1 SNHLY, CDR2 FYNNEI. The CDR3 extends over 15 amino acids. V was clipped by 3 bases and J by 2 bases; unmatched bases: 4. CDR3 region: CASSEDRGFNYGYTF. The CDR3 bases are TGTGCCAGCAGTGAGGACAGGGGATTCAACTATGGCTACACCTTC.

The chain couples TRBV7-9 to TRBJ2-7; a weak D match, TRBD2 (6 bases). This CDR3 has 19 residues. Germline CDR1 SEHNR, CDR2 FQNEAQ (reference sequence). V lost 5 bases and J lost 4, with 30 bases in between. CDR3 sequence (DNA): TGTGCCAGCAGCCCCTACTACCTACACGACCGGGGACTGAAATACGAGCAGTACTTC. It codes for CASSPYYLHDRGLKYEQYF. The full variable domain, with the rest looked up from reference TRBV7-9 and TRBJ2-7, is DTGVSQNPRHKITKRGQNVTFRCDPISEHNRLYWYRQTLGQGPEFLTYFQNEAQLEKSRLLSDRFSAERPKGSFSTLEIQRTEQGDSAMYLCASSPYYLHDRGLKYEQYFGPGTRLTVT.

V is TRBV5-1 and J is TRBJ2-7; TRBD1 agrees at 7 bases. Germline CDR1 and CDR2: SGHRS and YFSETQ. Trimming took 3 bases from V and 3 from J; bases not matched to a gene: 3. The CDR3 has 13 residues. The CDR3 is CASSSRQGYEQYF. Written as DNA, the CDR3 is TGCGCCAGCAGCTCCCGACAGGGCTACGAGCAGTACTTC.

This clone was seen once. The J gene is TRBJ2-5, the V gene TRBV19; TRBD1 is a possible D gene (6 bases). Germline V gives CDR1 LNHDA, CDR2 SQIVND (reference sequence). Trimming took off 6 bases at V and 2 bases at J, with 13 bases between the two ends. This CDR3 is 14 amino acids long. CDR3 sequence (DNA): TGTGCCAGTAGCCCGGGACAATTACAAGAGACCCAGTACTTC. Translated, it gives CASSPGQLQETQYF.

This clone has at least ten counts. The V gene is TRBV19, the J gene TRBJ2-2; D perhaps matches TRBD2 (5 bases). CDR3 size: 14 residues. CDR1 and CDR2 (germline): LNHDA, SQIVND (reference sequence). Trimming left V 7 bases short and J 0 bases short, with 9 bases between. This CDR3 reads CASNRDSNTGELFF. Written as DNA, the CDR3 is TGTGCCAGTAATCGGGATTCGAACACCGGGGAGCTGTTTTTT.

The chain carries TRBV29-1 and TRBJ2-7, with D perhaps matching TRBD2 (5 bases). Trimming took 1 base from V and 1 from J, leaving 8 bases between them. Germline CDR1 reads SQVTM; CDR2 reads ANQGSEA. This CDR3 region has 13 residues. CDR3 loop: CSVEVRGSYEQYF. The CDR3 DNA is TGCAGCGTTGAAGTCCGGGGTTCCTACGAGCAGTACTTC.

The DNA for the CDR3 is TGTGCCAGGCCCCAGGGGGGGGTCGAGCAGTACTTC. Its translation: CARPQGGVEQYF. V is TRBV6-5 and J is TRBJ2-7; perhaps D is TRBD1 or TRBD2 (7 bases each). CDR1 MNHEY and CDR2 SVGAGI come from the germline V gene. This CDR3 has 12 amino acids. V gave up 9 bases and J gave up 6 bases, with 15 bases separating them.